One and the same sample provided the 19 T cell receptor beta chains below, sequenced in a study of cytomegalovirus exposure and HLA in healthy donors. The PCR made use of 60 Vbeta and 13 Jbeta primers. Only in-frame clones appear in the TCRdb table, and some are missing; sequencing was by immunoSEQ multiplex PCR. Of 140,000 or so clones listed, 88% are singletons. Sequencing was performed on PBMCs. Receptors were obtained from a middle-aged woman in good health and CMV-seronegative.

J is TRBJ2-1 and V is TRBV7-3, with 9 bases fitting TRBD2. The CDR3 runs to 14 residues. Losses at the gene ends were 3 bases for V and 5 bases for J; bases not matched to a gene: 2. Germline assignment: CDR1 SGHTA and CDR2 FQGTGA. The CDR3: CASSFLAGNNEQFF. CDR3 bases: TGTGCCAGCAGCTTCCTAGCGGGAAACAATGAGCAGTTCTTC.

This clone has a handful of counts. The chain links TRBV7-2 to TRBJ1-1; possibly TRBD1 for D (5 bases). The CDR3 loop spans 14 amino acids. V lost 4 bases and J 4 bases, leaving 13 bases between the germline ends. Germline loops: CDR1 SGHTA, CDR2 FQGNSA. CDR3 nucleotides: TGTGCCAGCAGCTCGACAGACTGGTTCACTGAAGCTTTCTTT. As protein: CASSSTDWFTEAFF. The full variable domain, with the rest looked up from reference TRBV7-2 and TRBJ1-1, is GAGVSQSPSNKVTEKGKDVELRCDPISGHTALYWYRQSLGQGLEFLIYFQGNSAPDKSGLPSDRFSAERTGGSVSTLTIQRTQQEDSAVYLCASSSTDWFTEAFFGQGTRLTVV.

The V and J genes are TRBV2 and TRBJ2-7; TRBD1 aligns across 8 bases. Trimming at V came to 11 bases and at J to 0 bases, leaving 9 bases not matched to a gene. The CDR3 extends over 14 amino acids. Germline values: CDR1 SNHLY, CDR2 FYNNEI. CDR3: CAGKNDRGSYEQYF. CDR3 coding DNA: TGTGCCGGAAAGAATGACAGGGGCTCCTACGAGCAGTACTTC.

The chain is built from TRBV29-1 and TRBJ2-7, with 7 bases aligning to TRBD2. J was trimmed by 2 bases and V by 7 bases; bases with no gene match: 5. In germline, CDR1 is SQVTM, CDR2 ANQGSEA. The CDR3 consists of 12 residues. CDR3 residues: CSAQAGTYEQYF. In nucleotides, the CDR3 is TGCAGCGCGCAAGCGGGAACCTACGAGCAGTACTTC.

V usage is TRBV5-1 and J usage is TRBJ2-5, with TRBD2 identical over 11 bases. The CDR3 length is 18 residues. From germline, CDR1 is SGHRS and CDR2 YFSETQ. J gave up 4 bases and V 3 bases, and 14 bases lay outside the gene matches. CDR3 residues: CASSWRSQLAGEAETQYF. The CDR3 nucleotides are TGCGCCAGCAGCTGGAGAAGCCAACTAGCGGGAGAGGCAGAGACCCAGTACTTC. The full variable domain, rest sourced from reference TRBV5-1 and TRBJ2-5, is KAGVTQTPRYLIKTRGQQVTLSCSPISGHRSVSWYQQTPGQGLQFLFEYFSETQRNKGNFPGRFSGRQFSNSRSEMNVSTLELGDSALYLCASSWRSQLAGEAETQYFGPGTRLLVL.

This clone was counted once. The chain couples TRBV5-4 to TRBJ2-1, with 8 bases identical to TRBD2. V dropped 4 bases and J dropped 8; count of bases not matched to a gene: 14. Germline-derived CDR1 and CDR2 are SGHNT and YYREEE (reference sequence). The CDR3 runs 16 residues. CDR3 coding DNA: TGTGCCAGCAGCATTGGGACCCACGGGGGGGCCTATGAGCAGTTCTTC. Its protein is CASSIGTHGGAYEQFF.

This clone has only one observation. The V call is TRBV4-1, the J call TRBJ2-7, with 7 positions matching TRBD1. The J segment lost 4 bases and the V segment lost 1 base, leaving 7 bases of the junction unmatched. The germline V gene has CDR1 MGHRA and CDR2 YSYEKL. The CDR3 loop spans 15 amino acids. CDR3 sequence reads: CASSQVLGGRYEQYF. The CDR3 nucleotides read TGCGCCAGCAGCCAAGTTTTAGGGGGCAGGTACGAGCAGTACTTC.

The chain has TRBV7-2 and TRBJ2-3, with D perhaps TRBD2 (5 bases). The germline V gene has CDR1 SGHTA and CDR2 FQGNSA. Trimming pared 3 bases from V and 4 bases from J, leaving 14 bases between. The CDR3 length is 15 residues. CDR3 sequence reads: CASSFLVGIADTQYF. CDR3 nucleotide sequence: TGTGCCAGCAGCTTTTTGGTCGGGATCGCAGATACGCAGTATTTT. The full variable domain, in which reference TRBV7-2 and TRBJ2-3 provide the parts outside the CDR3, is GAGVSQSPSNKVTEKGKDVELRCDPISGHTALYWYRQSLGQGLEFLIYFQGNSAPDKSGLPSDRFSAERTGGSVSTLTIQRTQQEDSAVYLCASSFLVGIADTQYFGPGTRLTVL.

The V gene is TRBV15, the J gene TRBJ1-6; D perhaps matches TRBD1 (6 bases). The ends were cut back, 0 bases at V and 0 bases at J, with 9 bases in the middle. The CDR3 has 17 amino acids. The germline V gene encodes CDR1 LNHNV and CDR2 YYDKDF (reference sequence). The CDR3 region has the DNA TGTGCCACCAGCAGAGAGGGGGCGAGCTCCTATAATTCACCCCTCCACTTT. Encoded protein: CATSREGASSYNSPLHF.

The chain is built from TRBV9 and TRBJ2-1; D might be TRBD2 (5 bases). CDR3 size: 14 residues. With 6 bases removed from V and 8 bases from J, the gap between germline ends came to 18 bases. Germline V gene sequence: CDR1 SGDLS, CDR2 YYNGEE. CDR3 amino acids: CASTLEPDLDEQFF. Written as DNA, the CDR3 is TGTGCCAGCACCCTCGAGCCGGACTTGGATGAGCAGTTCTTC.

This clone has just one count. The genes are TRBV11-3 and TRBJ2-5, with 11 bases lining up with TRBD2. This CDR3 contains 15 residues. Per the germline V gene, CDR1 is SGHNT and CDR2 is YENEEA. J lost 5 bases, V lost 6 bases, and 8 bases had no gene match. As DNA, the CDR3 is TGTGCCAGCAGTGATAGCGGGAGGGCTGGTGAGACCCAGTACTTC. It is translated as CASSDSGRAGETQYF.

This clone was seen a few times. Relative to the germline gene, one junction end is altered; a read error may explain this. The chain is built from TRBV7-7 and TRBJ2-5, with D perhaps TRBD1 (6 bases). CDR3 length: 14 amino acids. Per the germline V gene, CDR1 is SSHAT and CDR2 is FNYEAQ (reference sequence). CDR3 sequence reads: CASSPRQDPGTQYF. The CDR3 DNA reads TGTGCTAGCAGCCCTCGACAGGACCCAGGGACCCAGTACTTC.

The chain joins TRBV5-1 to TRBJ2-7, with D possibly TRBD1 on 7 matching bases. The ends were cut back, 0 bases at V and 6 bases at J, with 16 bases in the middle. This CDR3 has 15 amino acids. The germline V gene has CDR1 SGHRS and CDR2 YFSETQ. The DNA of the CDR3 is TGCGCCAGCAGCTTGGATCCGGGAGCAGGGGGCGAGCAGTACTTC. Translation: CASSLDPGAGGEQYF. Full variable domain (missing parts from reference TRBV5-1 and TRBJ2-7): KAGVTQTPRYLIKTRGQQVTLSCSPISGHRSVSWYQQTPGQGLQFLFEYFSETQRNKGNFPGRFSGRQFSNSRSEMNVSTLELGDSALYLCASSLDPGAGGEQYFGPGTRLTVT.

This clone was observed a single time. The chain links TRBV11-2 to TRBJ2-5, with TRBD1 as a possible D gene (6 bases). Trimming pared 1 base from V and 7 bases from J, leaving 16 bases between. The CDR3 totals 15 residues. Germline V gene lookup returns CDR1 SGHAT and CDR2 FQNNGV. The CDR3: CASSLVGGRAGTQYF. For the CDR3, the DNA is TGTGCCAGCAGCTTAGTAGGGGGTCGGGCGGGGACCCAGTACTTC.

This clone was detected once. J is TRBJ2-7 and V is TRBV5-1, with D possibly being TRBD2 (5 bases). V gave up 1 base and J gave up 5 bases, with 13 bases separating them. CDR1 and CDR2 from the germline V gene are SGHRS and YFSETQ. There are 14 residues in the CDR3. CDR3 DNA: TGCGCCAGCAGCTTGCGGGGAATGGGGAACGAGCAGTACTTC. It is translated as CASSLRGMGNEQYF.

The CDR3 DNA is TGTGCCAGCAGCCAAGAGGGGACTAGCGGACTCAATGAGCAGTTCTTC. This encodes CASSQEGTSGLNEQFF. This chain connects TRBV4-2 to TRBJ2-1, with 11 positions matching TRBD2. The CDR3 has 16 residues. The V gene end was trimmed by 0 bases and the J gene end by 6 bases; junction bases not matched to a gene: 4. Germline CDR1 and CDR2: LGHNA and YNFKEQ.

Only one count was recorded for this clone. This sequence joins TRBV7-9 and TRBJ1-5; 7 bases are a match to TRBD1. The CDR3 is made up of 15 amino acids. The V and J ends lost 3 bases and 3 bases, in that order; junction bases with no gene match: 5. Germline V gives CDR1 SEHNR, CDR2 FQNEAQ (reference sequence). The CDR3 bases are TGTGCCAGCAGCTTGGGTCAGGGGGTCAATCAGCCCCAGCATTTT. Protein sequence: CASSLGQGVNQPQHF. Looking up the rest from reference TRBV7-9 and TRBJ1-5 gives the full variable domain: DTGVSQNPRHKITKRGQNVTFRCDPISEHNRLYWYRQTLGQGPEFLTYFQNEAQLEKSRLLSDRFSAERPKGSFSTLEIQRTEQGDSAMYLCASSLGQGVNQPQHFGDGTRLSIL.

V gene TRBV10-2 combines with J gene TRBJ1-6, with D uncertain. The CDR3 is 13 residues long. V lost 2 bases to trimming and J lost 10 bases, with 9 bases between them. Germline CDR1 and CDR2: WSHSY and SAAADI. The CDR3 nucleotides are TGCGCCAGCAGTGAGGAGGTCTTCTCACCCCTCCACTTT. It codes for CASSEEVFSPLHF.

This chain connects TRBV27 to TRBJ2-3; possible D gene TRBD2, 6 bases. CDR1 is MNHEY, CDR2 SMNVEV, per germline (reference sequence). Trimming removed 6 bases at V and 6 bases at J, with 19 bases between. The CDR3 length is 15 residues. In nucleotides, the CDR3 is TGTGCCAGCAGGCTGGGACTGGCAGGACCGGATACGCAGTATTTT. It encodes CASRLGLAGPDTQYF.